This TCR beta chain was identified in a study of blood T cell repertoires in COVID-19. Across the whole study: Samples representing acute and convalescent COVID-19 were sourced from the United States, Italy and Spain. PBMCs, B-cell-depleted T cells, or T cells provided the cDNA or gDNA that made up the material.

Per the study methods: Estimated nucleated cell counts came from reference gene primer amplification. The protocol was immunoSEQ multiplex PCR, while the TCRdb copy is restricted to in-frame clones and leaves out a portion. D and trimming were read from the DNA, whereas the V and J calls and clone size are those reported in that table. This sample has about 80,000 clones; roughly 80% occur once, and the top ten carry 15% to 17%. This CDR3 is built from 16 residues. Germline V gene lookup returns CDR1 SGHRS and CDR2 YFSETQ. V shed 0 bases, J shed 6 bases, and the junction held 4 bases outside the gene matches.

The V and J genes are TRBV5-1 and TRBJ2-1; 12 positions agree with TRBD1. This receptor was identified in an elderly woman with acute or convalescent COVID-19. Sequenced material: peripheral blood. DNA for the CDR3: TGCGCCAGCAGCTTGGAGGGGACAGGGGGCTTCAATGAGCAGTTCTTC. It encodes CASSLEGTGGFNEQFF.